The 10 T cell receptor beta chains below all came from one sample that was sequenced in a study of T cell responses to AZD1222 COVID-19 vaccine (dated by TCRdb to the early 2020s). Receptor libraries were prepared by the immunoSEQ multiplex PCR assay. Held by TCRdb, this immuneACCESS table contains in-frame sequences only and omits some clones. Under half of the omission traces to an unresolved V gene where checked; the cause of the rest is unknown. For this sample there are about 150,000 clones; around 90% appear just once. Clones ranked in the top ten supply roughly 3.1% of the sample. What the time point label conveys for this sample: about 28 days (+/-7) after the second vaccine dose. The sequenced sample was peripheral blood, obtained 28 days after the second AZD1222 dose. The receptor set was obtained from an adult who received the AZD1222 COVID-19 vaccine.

The CDR3 reads CASSLTSNNNEQFF. The CDR3 bases are TGTGCCAGCAGCTTAACTAGTAACAACAATGAGCAGTTCTTC. This chain joins TRBV7-9 and TRBJ2-1; D might be TRBD2 (5 bases). The CDR3 runs to 14 residues. Trimming shortened V by 2 bases and J by 5 bases, and 10 bases separated the two germline ends. CDR1 SEHNR and CDR2 FQNEAQ come from the germline V gene (reference sequence).

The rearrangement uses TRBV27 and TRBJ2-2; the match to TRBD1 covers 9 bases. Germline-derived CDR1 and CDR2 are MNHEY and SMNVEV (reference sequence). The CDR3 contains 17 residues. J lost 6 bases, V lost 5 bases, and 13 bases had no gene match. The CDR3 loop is CASSHDAGTGRSGELFF. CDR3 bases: TGTGCCAGCAGTCACGATGCCGGGACAGGGAGGTCCGGGGAGCTGTTTTTT.

CDR3 DNA sequence: TGTGCCAGTAACATGGCCATGAACACTGAAGCTTTCTTT. Protein product: CASNMAMNTEAFF. The gene calls are TRBV19 and TRBJ1-1, with unresolved D. Germline V gives CDR1 LNHDA, CDR2 SQIVND (reference sequence). The V end was cut by 7 bases, the J end by 0 bases, with 9 bases between. This CDR3 comprises 13 residues.

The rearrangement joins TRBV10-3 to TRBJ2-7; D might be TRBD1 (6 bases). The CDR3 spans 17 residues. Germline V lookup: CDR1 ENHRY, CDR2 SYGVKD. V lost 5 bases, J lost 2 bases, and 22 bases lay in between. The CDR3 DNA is TGTGCCATCAGTAGGACAGCCTCCTACCAAAAACCCTACGAGCAGTACTTC. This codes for CAISRTASYQKPYEQYF.

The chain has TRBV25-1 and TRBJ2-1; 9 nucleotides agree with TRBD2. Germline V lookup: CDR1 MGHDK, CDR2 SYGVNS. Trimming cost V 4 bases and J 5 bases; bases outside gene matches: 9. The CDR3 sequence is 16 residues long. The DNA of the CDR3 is TGTGCCAGCAGTGGGAAAACCGGGACTAGCAACAATGAGCAGTTCTTC. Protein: CASSGKTGTSNNEQFF.

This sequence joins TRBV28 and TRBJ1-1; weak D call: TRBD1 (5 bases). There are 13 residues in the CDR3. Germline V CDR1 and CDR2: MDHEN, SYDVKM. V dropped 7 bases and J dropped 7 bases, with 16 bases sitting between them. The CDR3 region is CASTQLGTGEAFF. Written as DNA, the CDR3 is TGTGCCAGCACGCAGTTGGGGACGGGTGAAGCTTTCTTT.

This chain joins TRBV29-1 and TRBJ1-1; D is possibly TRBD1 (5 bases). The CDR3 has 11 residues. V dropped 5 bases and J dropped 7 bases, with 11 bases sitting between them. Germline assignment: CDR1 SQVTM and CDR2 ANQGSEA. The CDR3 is CSVRGNLEAFF. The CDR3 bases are TGCAGCGTTAGGGGAAACCTTGAAGCTTTCTTT.

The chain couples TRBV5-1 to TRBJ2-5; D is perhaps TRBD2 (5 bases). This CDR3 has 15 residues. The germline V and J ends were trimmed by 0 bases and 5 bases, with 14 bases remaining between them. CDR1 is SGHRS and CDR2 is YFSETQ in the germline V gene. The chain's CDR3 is CASSLVDLASETQYF. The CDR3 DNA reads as TGCGCCAGCAGCTTGGTAGACCTAGCTTCTGAGACCCAGTACTTC.

This CDR3 reads CASYDRGNYGYTF. The CDR3 DNA follows: TGTGCCAGCTACGACAGGGGTAACTATGGCTACACCTTC. The V call is TRBV28, the J call TRBJ1-2; 8 bases are shared with TRBD1. The CDR3 has 13 residues. CDR1 MDHEN and CDR2 SYDVKM come from the germline V gene. Trimming at V came to 8 bases and at J to 1 base, leaving 3 bases not matched to a gene.

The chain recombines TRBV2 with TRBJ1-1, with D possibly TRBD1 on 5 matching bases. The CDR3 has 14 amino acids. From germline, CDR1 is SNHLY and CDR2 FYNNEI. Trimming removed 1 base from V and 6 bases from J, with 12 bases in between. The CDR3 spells CASSEVEVGAEAFF. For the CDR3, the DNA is TGTGCCAGCAGTGAAGTAGAAGTGGGGGCTGAAGCTTTCTTT.